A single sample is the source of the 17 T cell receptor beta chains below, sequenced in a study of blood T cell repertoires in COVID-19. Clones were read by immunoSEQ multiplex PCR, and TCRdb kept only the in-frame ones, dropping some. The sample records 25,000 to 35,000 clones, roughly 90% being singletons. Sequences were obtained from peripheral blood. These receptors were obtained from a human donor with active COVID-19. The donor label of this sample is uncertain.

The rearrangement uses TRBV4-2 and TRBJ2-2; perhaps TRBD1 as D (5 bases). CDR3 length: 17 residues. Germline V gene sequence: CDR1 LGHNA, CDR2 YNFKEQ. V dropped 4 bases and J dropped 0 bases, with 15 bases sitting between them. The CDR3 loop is CASSPLGQDPNTGELFF. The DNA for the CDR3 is TGTGCCAGCAGCCCTTTGGGGCAGGACCCGAACACCGGGGAGCTGTTTTTT.

The CDR3 DNA follows: TGTGCCACCAGCCAAACAGGGGGGAAGAACACCGGGGAGCTGTTTTTT. Amino acid sequence: CATSQTGGKNTGELFF. This rearrangement joins TRBV24-1 to TRBJ2-2; TRBD1 matches 8 bases. CDR3 size: 16 residues. Germline assignment: CDR1 KGHDR and CDR2 SFDVKD. V shed 7 bases and J 1 base; nucleotides not matched to a gene: 7.

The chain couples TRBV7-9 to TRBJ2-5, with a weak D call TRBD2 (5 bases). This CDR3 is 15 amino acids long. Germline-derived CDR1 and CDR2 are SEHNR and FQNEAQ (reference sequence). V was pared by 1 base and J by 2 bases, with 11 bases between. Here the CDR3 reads CASSLVRGRQETQYF. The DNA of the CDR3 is TGTGCCAGCAGCTTAGTGAGAGGGCGGCAAGAGACCCAGTACTTC. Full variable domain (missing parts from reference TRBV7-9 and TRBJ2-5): DTGVSQNPRHKITKRGQNVTFRCDPISEHNRLYWYRQTLGQGPEFLTYFQNEAQLEKSRLLSDRFSAERPKGSFSTLEIQRTEQGDSAMYLCASSLVRGRQETQYFGPGTRLLVL.

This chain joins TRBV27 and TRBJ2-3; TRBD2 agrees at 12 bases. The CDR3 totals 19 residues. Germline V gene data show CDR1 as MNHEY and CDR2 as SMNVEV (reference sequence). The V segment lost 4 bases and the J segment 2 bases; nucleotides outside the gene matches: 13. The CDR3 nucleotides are TGTGCCAGCAGTTACAGCGGACTAGCGGGACTACCTAACACAGATACGCAGTATTTT. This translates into CASSYSGLAGLPNTDTQYF.

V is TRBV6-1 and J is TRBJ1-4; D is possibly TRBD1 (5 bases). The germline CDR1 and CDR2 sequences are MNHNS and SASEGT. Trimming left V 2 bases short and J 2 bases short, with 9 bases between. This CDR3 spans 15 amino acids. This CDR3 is CASSERAGTNEKLFF. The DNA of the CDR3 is TGTGCCAGCAGTGAAAGGGCAGGGACTAATGAAAAACTGTTTTTT.

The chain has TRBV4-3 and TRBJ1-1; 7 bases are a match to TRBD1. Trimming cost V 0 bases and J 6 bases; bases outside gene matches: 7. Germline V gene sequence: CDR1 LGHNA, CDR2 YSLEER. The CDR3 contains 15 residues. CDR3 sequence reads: CASSQEGRGIPEAFF. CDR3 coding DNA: TGCGCCAGCAGCCAAGAGGGCAGGGGGATCCCTGAAGCTTTCTTT.

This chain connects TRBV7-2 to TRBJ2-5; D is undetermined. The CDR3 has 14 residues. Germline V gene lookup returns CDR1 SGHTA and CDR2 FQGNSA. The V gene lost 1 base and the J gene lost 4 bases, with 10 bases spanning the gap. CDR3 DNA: TGTGCCAGCAGCTTAGACTCCAGGCTAGAGACCCAGTACTTC. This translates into CASSLDSRLETQYF.

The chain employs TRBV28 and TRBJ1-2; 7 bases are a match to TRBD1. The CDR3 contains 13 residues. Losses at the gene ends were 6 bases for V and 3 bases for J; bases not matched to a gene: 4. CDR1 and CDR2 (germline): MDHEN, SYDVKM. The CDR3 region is CASRSGTDYGYTF. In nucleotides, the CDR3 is TGTGCCAGCAGGTCCGGGACAGACTATGGCTACACCTTC.

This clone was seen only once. CDR3 sequence (DNA): TGTGCCAGCTCACGGGACAGTTTGGACACTGAAGCTTTCTTT. Protein product: CASSRDSLDTEAFF. The V gene is TRBV18, the J gene TRBJ1-1; 7 nucleotides agree with TRBD1. J lost 3 bases, V lost 4 bases, and 5 bases had no gene match. The CDR3 spans 14 residues. Germline CDR1 is KGHSH and CDR2 is LQKENI.

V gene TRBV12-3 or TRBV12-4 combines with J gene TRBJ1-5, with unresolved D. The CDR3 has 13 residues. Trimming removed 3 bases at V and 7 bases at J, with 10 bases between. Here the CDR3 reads CASSFAGKQPQHF. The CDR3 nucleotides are TGTGCCAGCAGTTTTGCGGGGAAACAGCCCCAGCATTTT.

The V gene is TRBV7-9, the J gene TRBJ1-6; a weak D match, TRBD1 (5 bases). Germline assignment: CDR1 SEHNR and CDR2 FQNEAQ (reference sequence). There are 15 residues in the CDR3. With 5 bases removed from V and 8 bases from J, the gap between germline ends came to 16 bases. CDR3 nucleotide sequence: TGTGCCAGCAGCCAGCAAGGGGTTGTAGATTCACCCCTCCACTTT. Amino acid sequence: CASSQQGVVDSPLHF. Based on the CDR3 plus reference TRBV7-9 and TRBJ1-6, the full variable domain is DTGVSQNPRHKITKRGQNVTFRCDPISEHNRLYWYRQTLGQGPEFLTYFQNEAQLEKSRLLSDRFSAERPKGSFSTLEIQRTEQGDSAMYLCASSQQGVVDSPLHFGNGTRLTVT.

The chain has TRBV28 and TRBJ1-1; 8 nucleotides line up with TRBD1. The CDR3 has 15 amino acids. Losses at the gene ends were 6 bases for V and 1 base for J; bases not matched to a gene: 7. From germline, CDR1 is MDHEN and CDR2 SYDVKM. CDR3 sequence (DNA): TGTGCCAGCAGGCCCGGGACAGGCAGGAACACTGAAGCTTTCTTT. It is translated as CASRPGTGRNTEAFF. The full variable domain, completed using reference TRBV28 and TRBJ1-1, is DVKVTQSSRYLVKRTGEKVFLECVQDMDHENMFWYRQDPGLGLRLIYFSYDVKMKEKGDIPEGYSVSREKKERFSLILESASTNQTSMYLCASRPGTGRNTEAFFGQGTRLTVV.

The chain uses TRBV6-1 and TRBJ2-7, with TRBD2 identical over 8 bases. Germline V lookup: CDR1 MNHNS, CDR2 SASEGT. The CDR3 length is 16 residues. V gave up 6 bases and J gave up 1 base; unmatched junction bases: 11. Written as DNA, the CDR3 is TGTGCCAGCAGAGAACTATTAGCGGGACATTCCTACGAGCAGTACTTC. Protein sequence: CASRELLAGHSYEQYF.

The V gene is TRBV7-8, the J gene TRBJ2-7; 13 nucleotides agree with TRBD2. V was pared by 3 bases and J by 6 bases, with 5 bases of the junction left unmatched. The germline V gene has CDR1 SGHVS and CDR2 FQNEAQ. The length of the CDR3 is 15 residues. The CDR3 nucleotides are TGTGCCAGCAGCTTCCGGACTAGCGGGGGAGGCGAGCAGTACTTC. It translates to CASSFRTSGGGEQYF.

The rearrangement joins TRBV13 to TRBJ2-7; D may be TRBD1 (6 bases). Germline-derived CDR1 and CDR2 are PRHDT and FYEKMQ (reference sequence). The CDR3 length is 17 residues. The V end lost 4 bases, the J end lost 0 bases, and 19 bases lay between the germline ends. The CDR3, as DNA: TGTGCCAGCAGCTCGATAGCTGGACAGTTACTCTCCTACGAGCAGTACTTC. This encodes CASSSIAGQLLSYEQYF.

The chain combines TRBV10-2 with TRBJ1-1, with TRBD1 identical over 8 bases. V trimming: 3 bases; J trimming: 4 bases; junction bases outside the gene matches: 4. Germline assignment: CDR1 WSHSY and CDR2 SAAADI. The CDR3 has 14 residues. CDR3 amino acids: CASSERGTGTEAFF. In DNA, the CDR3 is TGCGCCAGCAGTGAACGAGGGACAGGCACTGAAGCTTTCTTT.

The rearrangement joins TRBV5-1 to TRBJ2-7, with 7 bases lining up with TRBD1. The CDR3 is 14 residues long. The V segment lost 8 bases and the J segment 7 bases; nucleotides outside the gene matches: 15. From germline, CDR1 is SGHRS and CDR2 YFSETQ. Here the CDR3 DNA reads TGCGCCAGTTCGTCCGGGACAGAGGGTAGGGAGCAGTACTTC. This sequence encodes CASSSGTEGREQYF.